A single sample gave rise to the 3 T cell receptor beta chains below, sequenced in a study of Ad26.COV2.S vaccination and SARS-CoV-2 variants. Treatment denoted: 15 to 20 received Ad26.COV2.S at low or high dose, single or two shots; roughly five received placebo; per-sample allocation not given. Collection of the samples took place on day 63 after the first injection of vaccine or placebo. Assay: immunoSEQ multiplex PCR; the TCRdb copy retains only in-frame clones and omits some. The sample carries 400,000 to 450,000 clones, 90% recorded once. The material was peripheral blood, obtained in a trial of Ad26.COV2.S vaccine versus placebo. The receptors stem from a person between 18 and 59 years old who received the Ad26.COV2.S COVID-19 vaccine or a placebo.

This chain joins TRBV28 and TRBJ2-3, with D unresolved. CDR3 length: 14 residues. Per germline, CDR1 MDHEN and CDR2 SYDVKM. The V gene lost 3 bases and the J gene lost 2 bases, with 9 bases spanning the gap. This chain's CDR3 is CASSFLNPTDTQYF. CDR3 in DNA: TGTGCCAGCAGTTTTCTTAACCCCACAGATACGCAGTATTTT.

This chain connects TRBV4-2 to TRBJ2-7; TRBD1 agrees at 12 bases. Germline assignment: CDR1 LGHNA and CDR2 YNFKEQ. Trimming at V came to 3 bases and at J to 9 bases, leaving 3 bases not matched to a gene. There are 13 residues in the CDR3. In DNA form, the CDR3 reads TGTGCCAGCAGCCAGGGGACAGGGGGCTGGCAGTACTTC. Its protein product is CASSQGTGGWQYF.

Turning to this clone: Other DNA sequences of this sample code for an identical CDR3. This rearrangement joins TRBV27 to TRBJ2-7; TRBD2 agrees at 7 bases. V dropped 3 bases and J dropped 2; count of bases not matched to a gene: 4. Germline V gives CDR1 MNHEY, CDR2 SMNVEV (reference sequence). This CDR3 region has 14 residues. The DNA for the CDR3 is TGTGCCAGCAGTTTGTCGGGGGGTACCTACGAGCAGTACTTC. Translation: CASSLSGGTYEQYF.